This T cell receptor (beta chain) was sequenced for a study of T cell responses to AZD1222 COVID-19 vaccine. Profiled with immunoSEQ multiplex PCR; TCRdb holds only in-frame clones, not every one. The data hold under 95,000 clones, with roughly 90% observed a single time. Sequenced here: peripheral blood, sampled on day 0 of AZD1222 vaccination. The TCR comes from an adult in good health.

CDR3 in amino acids: CASSPIAGGYNEQFF. CDR3 coding DNA: TGTGCCAGCTCACCAATAGCGGGAGGATACAATGAGCAGTTCTTC. The chain couples TRBV18 to TRBJ2-1, with 10 bases fitting TRBD2. CDR1 and CDR2 (germline): KGHSH, LQKENI. V shed 2 bases and J 4 bases; nucleotides not matched to a gene: 2. The length of the CDR3 is 15 residues.